The entry that follows covers one T cell receptor (beta chain) sequence. Its target is unknown. The data are from a study of cytomegalovirus exposure and HLA in healthy donors. Study-level findings and limits: Diagnosis of cytomegalovirus status made by the classifier reportedly showed high specificity and sensitivity.

Primers included in the PCR were 60 Vbeta and 13 Jbeta primers. Clones were read by immunoSEQ multiplex PCR, and TCRdb kept only the in-frame ones, dropping some. The sample has some 170,000 clones; roughly four fifths are singletons. The CDR3 is 17 amino acids. The junction had 13 bases not matched to a gene; V was cut back by 5 bases and J by 4 bases. CDR1 and CDR2 (germline): MNHEY, SMNVEV (reference sequence). This TCR came from a woman in her 40s in good health and CMV-seronegative. The source material was PBMCs. The chain uses TRBV27 and TRBJ1-2, with 10 bases lining up with TRBD1. CDR3: CASSPLPGTGEGYGYTF. The CDR3 DNA reads as TGTGCCAGCAGTCCGCTCCCCGGGACAGGGGAGGGCTATGGCTACACCTTC.